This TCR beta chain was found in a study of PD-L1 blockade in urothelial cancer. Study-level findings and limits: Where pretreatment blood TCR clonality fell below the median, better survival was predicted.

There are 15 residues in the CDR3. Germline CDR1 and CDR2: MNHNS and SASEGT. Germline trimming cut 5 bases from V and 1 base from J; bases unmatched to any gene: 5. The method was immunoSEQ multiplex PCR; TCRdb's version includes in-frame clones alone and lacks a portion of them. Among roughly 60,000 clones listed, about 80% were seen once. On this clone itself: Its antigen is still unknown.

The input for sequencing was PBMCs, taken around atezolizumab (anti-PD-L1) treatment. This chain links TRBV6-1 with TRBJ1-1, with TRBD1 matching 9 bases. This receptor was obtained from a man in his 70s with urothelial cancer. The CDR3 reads CASSSQGQGNTEAFF. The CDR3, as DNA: TGTGCCAGCAGTAGCCAGGGACAGGGGAACACTGAAGCTTTCTTT.